These T cell receptor beta chains were read from a single sample in a study of multiple sclerosis patients with progressive multifocal leukoencephalopathy. This table comes from immunoSEQ multiplex PCR, and its TCRdb copy is limited to in-frame clones, with some not included. The repertoire includes roughly 30,000 clones, 80% to 90% of them detected once, and 5.7% sits in the top ten. The sequenced sample was PBMCs, obtained from a patient treated with natalizumab. The receptors shown here come from a woman aged 40 to 55 with progressive multifocal leukoencephalopathy. The CDR3 runs from the conserved cysteine through the conserved F or W.

TRBV15,TRBJ2-1,CATSRDLTSVYNEQFF
TRBV28,TRBJ1-1,CASSLSNTEAFF
TRBV11-2,TRBJ2-7,CASSRQLAASYEQYF
TRBV11-3,TRBJ2-1,CASTLGGRAAGEQFF
TRBV7-3,TRBJ2-1,CASSLPSLAGGKEQFF
TRBV18,TRBJ2-5,CASSPGQDGLRETQYF
TRBV7-9,TRBJ1-4,CASSLDSNEKLFF
TRBV5-6,TRBJ2-7,CASSRGSYEQYF
TRBV11-2,TRBJ2-5,CASSPNRQGKTQYF
TRBV10-3,TRBJ1-2,CAISDLGQGGGYTF
TRBV25-1,TRBJ2-3,CASSDAVSTDTQYF
TRBV27,TRBJ1-3,CASSFSPPRRLRQNSGNTIYF
TRBV7-2,TRBJ1-5,CASSSQSNQPQHF
TRBV7-2,TRBJ2-7,CASSQIQGYEQYF
TRBV15,TRBJ1-1,CATSSEREAYTEAFF
TRBV5-5,TRBJ1-1,CASSLTAMNTEAFF
TRBV19,TRBJ2-3,CASTIGRGRMGTQYF
TRBV30,TRBJ1-5,CAWSPGTGLNQPQHF
TRBV7-8,TRBJ2-4,CASSSQGLAGSKNIQYF
TRBV7-9,TRBJ1-1,CASSPHFGGNEAFF
TRBV7-3,TRBJ2-1,CASSLTSGGLTYNEQFF
TRBV6-5,TRBJ2-3,CASSWGQRTDTQYF
TRBV2,TRBJ2-5,CASRAFGGYWYF
TRBV28,TRBJ2-7,CASNKASGSYEQYF
TRBV20-1,TRBJ2-5,CSASLQETQYF
TRBV5-1,TRBJ2-1,CASSLGQGNHNEQFF